Listed here is a single TCR beta chain. CDR3 length equals 15 residues. With 1 base removed from V and 3 bases from J, the gap between germline ends came to 12 bases. From germline, CDR1 is MDHEN and CDR2 SYDVKM. As originally analysed: Quantification of nucleated cells was approximated via reference gene primer amplification. Some clones are missing from TCRdb's copy, which holds only in-frame ones; the method was immunoSEQ multiplex PCR. The DNA was the basis for D and trimming; V, J and clone size are from that table. The sample consists of fewer than 250,000 clones, 85% to 90% of them appearing once. The cohort comprised adults aged roughly 18 to 95 years residing in approximately 25 US areas. These data originate in a study of blood T cell repertoires in COVID-19. Study as a whole: Samples came from the United States, Italy and Spain, spanning acute and convalescent COVID-19. The cDNA or gDNA used as material had been derived from T cells, B-cell-depleted T cells, or PBMCs.

This rearrangement joins TRBV28 to TRBJ1-1; tentative D call: TRBD1 (5 bases). The sequencing sample was made of PBMCs or T cells enriched from blood (not recorded which). This TCR was recovered from a man in his fifties or sixties who had been exposed to COVID-19. The chain's CDR3 is CASSLLWGEDTEAFF. The CDR3 DNA is TGTGCCAGCAGTTTATTGTGGGGGGAAGACACTGAAGCTTTCTTT.